Below are 18 T cell receptor beta chains sequenced from a single sample in a study of tumor-infiltrating lymphocytes in primary liver carcinoma. RNA isolated from unsorted whole blood supplied the blood RNA, with germline DNA also extracted. Making TCR beta cDNA involved approximately 0.5 ug total RNA and a constant-region primer. Sequencing libraries for TCR beta derived from three nested multiplex PCR rounds that used slightly modified ARM-PCR. The opening two PCR rounds, nine to eleven cycles each, paired TRBV1-TRBV30 forward primers with a C-beta reverse primer. Using its own MiXCR run on the multiplex PCR reads, TCRdb lists one record per CDR3 protein. The sample has 330,000 or so distinct CDR3 sequences, less than 70% seen once. Specimen: peripheral blood. These receptors came from a middle-aged man with primary liver carcinoma and hepatitis B virus infection.

This clonotype showed up just a few times. The chain uses TRBV5-4 and TRBJ1-3; possible D gene TRBD1, 6 bases. V was clipped by 2 bases and J by 2 bases, with 8 bases between them. Germline V gives CDR1 SGHNT, CDR2 YYREEE (reference sequence). CDR3 length: 14 amino acids. CDR3 protein: CASSLQGAGNTIYF. The CDR3 bases are TGTGCCAGCAGCTTACAGGGCGCTGGAAACACCATATATTTT.

To note about this clonotype: Germline is not matched at one junction end, which may reflect a read error. The chain carries TRBV11-2 and TRBJ2-1, with a possible D match to TRBD2 (5 bases). Germline V gene data show CDR1 as SGHAT and CDR2 as FQNNGV. The CDR3 is made up of 13 amino acids. CDR3 bases: TGTTCCAGCGGCTTATCTGGAGCGGATGAGCAATTCTTC. Translating it yields CSSGLSGADEQFF.

This clonotype was observed at least ten times. The V and J genes are TRBV6-6 and TRBJ2-7; TRBD2 agrees at 14 bases. The CDR3 has 18 residues. The germline V gene encodes CDR1 MNHNY and CDR2 SVGAGI (reference sequence). The trim removed 0 bases at V and 5 bases at J, leaving 9 bases unmatched. The CDR3 reads CASSYSPGLAGVIHEQYF. The CDR3 DNA reads as TGTGCCAGCAGTTACTCCCCGGGACTAGCGGGAGTTATCCACGAGCAGTACTTC.

With regard to this clonotype: One end of the junction fails to match germline, which may point to a read error. CDR3 amino acids: CDSSELAGEPQFF. In DNA form, the CDR3 reads TGCGACAGCAGCGAACTAGCGGGAGAGCCCCAGTTCTTC. The gene calls are TRBV5-1 and TRBJ2-1; 11 bases match TRBD2. This CDR3 is 13 amino acids long. Looked up from germline, CDR1 is SGHRS and CDR2 is YFSETQ.

In regard to this clonotype: Compared with germline, one end of the junction differs, possibly owing to a read error. The chain joins TRBV5-5 to TRBJ1-2; D is unclear. Germline values: CDR1 SGHKS, CDR2 YYEKEE (reference sequence). The CDR3 is 12 residues long. The CDR3 protein is CANSLSGSAYTF. The CDR3 coding sequence is TGTGCCAACAGCTTGTCGGGGTCTGCCTACACCTTC.

The genes are TRBV28 and TRBJ2-7; D is possibly TRBD1 (6 bases). Germline loops: CDR1 MDHEN, CDR2 SYDVKM. V shed 2 bases and J shed 9 bases, with 26 bases lying between them. The CDR3 contains 17 residues. The CDR3 region is CASSLQGIGIGSSGQYF. The CDR3 region has the DNA TGTGCCAGCAGTTTACAGGGGATCGGGATAGGGTCCAGCGGGCAGTACTTC.

This sequence joins TRBV6-5 and TRBJ2-1; 10 positions agree with TRBD2. V was clipped by 7 bases and J by 13 bases; unmatched bases: 10. Germline V gives CDR1 MNHEY, CDR2 SVGAGI. The CDR3 totals 13 residues. The CDR3 here is CASKSGGDSEQFF. The CDR3, as DNA: TGTGCCAGCAAAAGCGGGGGGGACAGTGAACAGTTCTTC.

Comments on this clonotype: This may be a read error: a much more frequent sequence differs by one nucleotide. The chain links TRBV6-6 to TRBJ2-7; possibly TRBD2 for D (5 bases). Germline loops: CDR1 MNHNY, CDR2 SVGAGI (reference sequence). The CDR3 is 13 residues long. DNA for the CDR3: TGTGCCGGCAGTGGATACGGGACCTACGAGCAGTACTTC. Translated: CAGSGYGTYEQYF.

A note on this clonotype: This may come from a read error, since a much larger clone is one base off. The chain has TRBV12-3 or TRBV12-4 and TRBJ2-6; D unclear. The CDR3 sequence is 14 residues long. The CDR3 nucleotides read TGTGCCTGCAGTCGCGCTGGGGGGGCCAACGTCCTGACTTTC. Its protein is CACSRAGGANVLTF.

Comment on this clonotype: Mismatch with germline at one junction end may stem from a read error. The CDR3 nucleotides read TGTGCCAGCAACTTTTACACCCAAGAGACTCAGTACTTC. Protein sequence: CASNFYTQETQYF. The chain uses TRBV11-2 and TRBJ2-5; no clear D. Germline values: CDR1 SGHAT, CDR2 FQNNGV. CDR3 length equals 13 residues.

The chain combines TRBV6-1 with TRBJ2-7, with D unresolved. Deletions cut 6 bases from V and 3 bases from J, with 21 bases between. The CDR3 covers 16 residues. Germline CDR1 MNHNS, CDR2 SASEGT. The CDR3 here is CASSHQKFSGGYEQYF. The CDR3 coding sequence is TGTGCCAGCAGCCATCAAAAGTTCTCGGGCGGCTACGAGCAGTACTTC.

Details on this clonotype: One end of the junction does not line up with germline, which may come from a read error. The chain carries TRBV11-3 and TRBJ2-5, with D uncertain. CDR3 length: 15 amino acids. CDR1 and CDR2 from the germline V gene are SGHNT and YENEEA. CDR3 in DNA: TGTGCCAGCAGCTTAGGAACGGACGCCCAAGAGACCCAGCACTTC. Protein product: CASSLGTDAQETQHF.

The gene calls are TRBV6-5 and TRBJ2-2; D unclear. CDR3 length: 13 residues. CDR1 MNHEY and CDR2 SVGAGI come from the germline V gene. V lost 7 bases and J lost 7, with 13 bases in between. The CDR3 region has the DNA TGTGCCAGCAAGAAAGAGTATGGCGGGGAGCTGTTTTTT. Its translation is CASKKEYGGELFF.

The chain is built from TRBV6-2 or TRBV6-3 and TRBJ1-5; D remains ambiguous. The CDR3 totals 15 residues. V was trimmed by 5 bases and J by 1 base, leaving 12 bases between them. In germline, CDR1 is MNHEY, CDR2 SVGEGT. The CDR3 reads CASSQDIGSNQPQHF. DNA for the CDR3: TGTGCCAGCAGTCAAGACATAGGGAGCAATCAGCCCCAGCATTTT.

Regarding this clonotype: A read error may produce the germline difference seen at one junction end. This rearrangement joins TRBV12-3 or TRBV12-4 to TRBJ2-3, with 10 bases that match TRBD1. The CDR3 totals 16 residues. The CDR3 reads CASSRGATGGTDTKYF. The CDR3 DNA is TGTGCCAGCAGCCGTGGCGCGACAGGGGGCACAGATACGAAGTATTTT.

For this clonotype: A much bigger clone sits one base away, suggesting this may be a read error. Because it lacks the conserved phenylalanine or tryptophan at the end, this CDR3 is likely a read error. This chain links TRBV29-1 with TRBJ2-7, with D possibly matching TRBD2 (6 bases). The CDR3 is 10 amino acids. The germline gives CDR1 SQVTM, CDR2 ANQGSEA. V was cut by 3 bases and J by 7 bases, with 7 bases left in between. CDR3 nucleotide sequence: TGCAGCGTTGAGGGGGGTGAGCAGTACTCC. This gives the protein CSVEGGEQYS.

The chain links TRBV28 to TRBJ1-2, with 9 bases that match TRBD1. This CDR3 region has 16 residues. The germline CDR1 and CDR2 sequences are MDHEN and SYDVKM. V was pared by 2 bases and J by 8 bases, with 12 bases of the junction left unmatched. The chain's CDR3 is CASSLATGGLVWGYTF. CDR3 bases: TGTGCCAGCAGTTTAGCGACAGGGGGGTTAGTCTGGGGCTACACCTTC.

Concerning this clonotype itself: The junction departs from germline at one end; a sequencing error may be responsible. V and J are TRBV6-1 and TRBJ2-7; D unresolved. Per the germline V gene, CDR1 is MNHNS and CDR2 is SASEGT. This CDR3 comprises 12 residues. CDR3 DNA: TGTGCCAGCTGTCACAGTTCCTATGAGCAGTACTTC. Encoded protein: CASCHSSYEQYF.